The clone carrying this T cell receptor beta chain was counted only a few times. Data came from immunoSEQ multiplex PCR; TCRdb stores just in-frame clones and leaves some out. Of some 49,000 clones in the sample, 65% to 80% were seen once. These data come from a study of PD-1 blockade in mismatch repair-deficient tumors. Study overall: Patients had 12 mismatch repair-deficient cancer types and were previously treated and progressing.

V lost 4 bases and J 10 bases, leaving 8 bases between the germline ends. This CDR3 comprises 11 residues. Germline values: CDR1 SNHLY, CDR2 FYNNEI. Material: PBMCs, obtained before pembrolizumab treatment. The sequence was obtained from an adult with mismatch repair-deficient cancer. The chain carries TRBV2 and TRBJ2-1; no clear D gene. CDR3 nucleotide sequence: TGTGCCAGCAGTGTAACCAGAGAGCAGTTCTTC. Translated: CASSVTREQFF.